This TCR beta chain was sequenced during a study of T cells after yellow fever vaccination. One entry per CDR3 protein results from TCRdb running MiXCR on the 5' RACE reads. This table holds approximately 300,000 distinct CDR3 sequences, about 10% found once. Trimming shortened V by 0 bases and J by 8 bases, and 13 bases separated the two germline ends. Germline V lookup: CDR1 LNHNV, CDR2 YYDKDF (reference sequence). The CDR3 is 15 residues long. The rearrangement uses TRBV15 and TRBJ1-4; D gene unclear. Specimen: CD4+ T cells sorted from PBMCs, collected 45 days after the yellow fever booster vaccination. The sequence came from a man between 18 and 35 years old who received the YFV17D yellow fever vaccine. The CDR3 sequence: CATSREAGEGEKLFF. The CDR3 DNA is TGTGCCACCAGCAGAGAGGCGGGTGAAGGGGAAAAACTGTTTTTT. Together with reference TRBV15 and TRBJ1-4, the CDR3 gives the full variable domain: DAMVIQNPRYQVTQFGKPVTLSCSQTLNHNVMYWYQQKSSQAPKLLFHYYDKDFNNEADTPDNFQSRRPNTSFCFLDIRSPGLGDTAMYLCATSREAGEGEKLFFGSGTQLSVL.